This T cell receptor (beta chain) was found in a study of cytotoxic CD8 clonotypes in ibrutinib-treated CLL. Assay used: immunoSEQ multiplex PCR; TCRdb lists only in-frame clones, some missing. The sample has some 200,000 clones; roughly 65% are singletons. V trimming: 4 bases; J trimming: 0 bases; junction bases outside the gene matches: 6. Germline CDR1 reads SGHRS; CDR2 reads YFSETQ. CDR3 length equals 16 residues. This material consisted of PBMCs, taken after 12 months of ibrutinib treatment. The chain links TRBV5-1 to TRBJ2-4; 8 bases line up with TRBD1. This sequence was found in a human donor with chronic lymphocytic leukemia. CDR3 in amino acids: CASSLQGDGAKNIQYF. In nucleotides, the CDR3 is TGCGCCAGCAGCCTACAGGGGGACGGAGCCAAAAACATTCAGTACTTC.